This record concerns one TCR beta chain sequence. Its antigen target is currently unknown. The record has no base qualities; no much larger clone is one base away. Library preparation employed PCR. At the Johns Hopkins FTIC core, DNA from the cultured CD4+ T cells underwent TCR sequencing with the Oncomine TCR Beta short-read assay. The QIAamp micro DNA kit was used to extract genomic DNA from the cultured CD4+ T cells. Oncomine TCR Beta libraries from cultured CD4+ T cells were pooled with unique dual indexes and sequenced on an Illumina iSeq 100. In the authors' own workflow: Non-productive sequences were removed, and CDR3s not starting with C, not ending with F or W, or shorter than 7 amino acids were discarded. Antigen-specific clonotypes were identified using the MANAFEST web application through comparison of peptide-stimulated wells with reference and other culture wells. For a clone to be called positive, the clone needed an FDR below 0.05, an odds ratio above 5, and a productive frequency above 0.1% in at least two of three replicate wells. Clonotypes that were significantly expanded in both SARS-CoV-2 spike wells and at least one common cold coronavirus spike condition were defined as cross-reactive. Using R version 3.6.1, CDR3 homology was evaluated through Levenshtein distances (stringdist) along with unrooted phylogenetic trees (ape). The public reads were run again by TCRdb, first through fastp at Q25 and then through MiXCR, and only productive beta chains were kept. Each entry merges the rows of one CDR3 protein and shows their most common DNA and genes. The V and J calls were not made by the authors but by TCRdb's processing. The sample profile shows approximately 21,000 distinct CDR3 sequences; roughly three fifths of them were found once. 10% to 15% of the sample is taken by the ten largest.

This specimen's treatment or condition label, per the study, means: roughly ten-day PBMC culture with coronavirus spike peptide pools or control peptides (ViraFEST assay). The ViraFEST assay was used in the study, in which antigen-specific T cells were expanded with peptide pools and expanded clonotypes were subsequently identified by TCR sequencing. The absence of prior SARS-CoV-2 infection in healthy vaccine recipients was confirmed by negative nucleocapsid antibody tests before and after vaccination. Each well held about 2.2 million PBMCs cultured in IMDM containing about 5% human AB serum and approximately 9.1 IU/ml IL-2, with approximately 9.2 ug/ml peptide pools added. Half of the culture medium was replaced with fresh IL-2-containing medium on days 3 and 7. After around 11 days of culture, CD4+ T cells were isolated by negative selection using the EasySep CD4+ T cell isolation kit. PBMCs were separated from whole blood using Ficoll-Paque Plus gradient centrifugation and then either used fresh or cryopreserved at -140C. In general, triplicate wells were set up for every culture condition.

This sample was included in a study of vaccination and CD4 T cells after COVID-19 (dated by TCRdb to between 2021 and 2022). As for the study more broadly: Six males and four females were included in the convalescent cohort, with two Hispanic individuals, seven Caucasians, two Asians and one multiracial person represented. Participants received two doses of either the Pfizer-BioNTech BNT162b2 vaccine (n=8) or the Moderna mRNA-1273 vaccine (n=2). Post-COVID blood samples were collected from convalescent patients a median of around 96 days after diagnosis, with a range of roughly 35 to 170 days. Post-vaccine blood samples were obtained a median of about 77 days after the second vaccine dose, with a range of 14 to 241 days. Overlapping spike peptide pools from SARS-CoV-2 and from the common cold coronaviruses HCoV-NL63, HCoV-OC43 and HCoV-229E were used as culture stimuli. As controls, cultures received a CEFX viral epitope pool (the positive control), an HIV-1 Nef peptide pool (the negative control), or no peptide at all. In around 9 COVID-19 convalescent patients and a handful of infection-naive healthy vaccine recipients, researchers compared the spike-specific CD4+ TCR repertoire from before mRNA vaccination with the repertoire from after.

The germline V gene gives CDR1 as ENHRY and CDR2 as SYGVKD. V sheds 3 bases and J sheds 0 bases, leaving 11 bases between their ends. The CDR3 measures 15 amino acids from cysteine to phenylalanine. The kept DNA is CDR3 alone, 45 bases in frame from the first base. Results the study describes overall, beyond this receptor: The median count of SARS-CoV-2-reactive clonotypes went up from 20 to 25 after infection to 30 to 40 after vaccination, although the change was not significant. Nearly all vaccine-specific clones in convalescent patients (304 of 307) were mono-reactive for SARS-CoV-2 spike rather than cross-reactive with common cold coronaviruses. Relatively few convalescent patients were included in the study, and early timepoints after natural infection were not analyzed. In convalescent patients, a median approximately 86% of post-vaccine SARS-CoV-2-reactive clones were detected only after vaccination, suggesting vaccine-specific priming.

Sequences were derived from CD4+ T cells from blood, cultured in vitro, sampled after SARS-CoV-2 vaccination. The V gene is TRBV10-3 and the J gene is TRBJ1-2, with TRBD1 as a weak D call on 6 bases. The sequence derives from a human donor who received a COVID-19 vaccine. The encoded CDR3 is CAISDRGTTNYGYTF. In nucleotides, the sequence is TGTGCCATCAGTGACAGGGGTACTACTAACTATGGCTACACCTTC.